This T cell receptor (beta chain) is drawn from a study of T cell changes during pregnancy in multiple sclerosis. Germline-derived CDR1 and CDR2 are MGHRA and YSYEKL. CDR3 length: 15 amino acids. V shed 2 bases, J shed 4 bases, and the junction held 6 bases outside the gene matches. Assay used: immunoSEQ multiplex PCR; TCRdb lists only in-frame clones, some missing. The sample lists 40,000 or so clones; more than 75% were seen once. This clone occurred once. The V call is TRBV4-1, the J call TRBJ1-2, with 8 bases identical to TRBD1. The sequences come from CD8+ T cells from peripheral blood mononuclear cells, collected in the third trimester of pregnancy. The sequence was obtained from a female donor with multiple sclerosis, enrolled in a pregnancy study. The CDR3 reads CASSQFQGATYGYTF. The CDR3 DNA sequence: TGCGCCAGCAGCCAATTTCAGGGGGCCACCTATGGCTACACCTTC.